One and the same sample provided the 22 T cell receptor beta chains below, sequenced in a study of blood T cell repertoires in COVID-19. Repertoires were generated with immunoSEQ multiplex PCR, while TCRdb's copy carries only in-frame clones and drops some. The sample contains a few hundred thousand clones, 85% of which appear only once. Sequencing input: PBMCs or T cells enriched from blood (not recorded which). All receptors come from a woman in her fifties or sixties who had been exposed to COVID-19.

V and J are TRBV30 and TRBJ2-5, with D possibly being TRBD2 (7 bases). CDR1 is GTSNPN, CDR2 SVGIG, per germline (reference sequence). The CDR3 length is 12 residues. Trimming left V 4 bases short and J 5 bases short, with 11 bases between. CDR3 protein: CAWNGGRETQYF. The CDR3 DNA sequence: TGTGCCTGGAACGGGGGGCGCGAGACCCAGTACTTC.

This rearrangement joins TRBV29-1 to TRBJ2-7; D remains unclear. This CDR3 has 13 residues. V was clipped by 2 bases and J by 0 bases, with 8 bases between them. Germline CDR1 and CDR2: SQVTM and ANQGSEA. CDR3 region: CSVESRYSYEQYF. The CDR3 nucleotides read TGCAGCGTTGAATCCAGGTACTCCTACGAGCAGTACTTC.

Details on this clone: Other nucleotide sequences from this sample produce the same CDR3. This chain uses TRBV7-9 with TRBJ1-2, with D possibly being TRBD1 (6 bases). Germline V gene data show CDR1 as SEHNR and CDR2 as FQNEAQ (reference sequence). CDR3 length: 14 residues. Trimming stripped 5 bases from V and 3 bases from J, with 13 bases between. Here the CDR3 reads CASSPAGGDYGYTF. As DNA, the CDR3 is TGTGCCAGCAGCCCCGCGGGGGGCGACTATGGCTACACCTTC.

V is TRBV6-6 and J is TRBJ1-6; D not certain. Looked up from germline, CDR1 is MNHNY and CDR2 is SVGAGI (reference sequence). V dropped 0 bases and J dropped 4 bases, with 10 bases sitting between them. The CDR3 totals 16 residues. CDR3 in DNA: TGTGCCAGCAGTTACTCGAAGAGGGAGTATAATTCACCCCTCCACTTT. Translating gives CASSYSKREYNSPLHF.

The J gene is TRBJ1-5, the V gene TRBV19; TRBD1 matches 11 bases. After removal of 5 bases from V and 5 bases from J, the junction contained 14 bases not matched to a gene. The germline V gene encodes CDR1 LNHDA and CDR2 SQIVND (reference sequence). The CDR3 consists of 18 residues. CDR3 amino acids: CASSFPSGDRGLDQPQHF. CDR3 bases: TGTGCCAGTAGTTTCCCCTCTGGGGACAGGGGGTTAGATCAGCCCCAGCATTTT. Full variable domain (missing parts from reference TRBV19 and TRBJ1-5): DGGITQSPKYLFRKEGQNVTLSCEQNLNHDAMYWYRQDPGQGLRLIYYSQIVNDFQKGDIAEGYSVSREKKESFPLTVTSAQKNPTAFYLCASSFPSGDRGLDQPQHFGDGTRLSIL.

V gene TRBV27 combines with J gene TRBJ1-1; D perhaps matches TRBD1 (6 bases). Trimming left V 2 bases short and J 6 bases short, with 16 bases between. The CDR3 is made up of 15 amino acids. Germline CDR1 MNHEY, CDR2 SMNVEV (reference sequence). CDR3 in amino acids: CASSLRMGGGAEAFF. In nucleotides, the CDR3 is TGTGCCAGCAGTTTAAGAATGGGAGGGGGGGCTGAAGCTTTCTTT.

V is TRBV28 and J is TRBJ1-1; D call uncertain. Germline CDR1 MDHEN, CDR2 SYDVKM. Trimming shortened V by 7 bases and J by 6 bases, and 15 bases separated the two germline ends. This CDR3 contains 13 residues. CDR3 nucleotide sequence: TGTGCCAGCAACCCGACCCGGGAGCCTGAAGCTTTCTTT. This encodes CASNPTREPEAFF.

The genes are TRBV12-3 or TRBV12-4 and TRBJ2-7, with D maybe TRBD1 (5 bases). The CDR3 totals 13 residues. V was cut by 3 bases and J by 3 bases, with 9 bases left in between. CDR3 nucleotide sequence: TGTGCCAGCAGTTTGGGGCCCCTCTACGAGCAGTACTTC. Amino acids: CASSLGPLYEQYF.

This chain links TRBV11-2 with TRBJ2-7; 9 bases agree with TRBD1. This CDR3 comprises 14 residues. CDR1 and CDR2 (germline): SGHAT, FQNNGV. J lost 6 bases, V lost 0 bases, and 3 bases had no gene match. CDR3 loop: CASSLEQGAGEQYF. The CDR3 DNA follows: TGTGCCAGCAGCTTAGAACAGGGGGCCGGCGAGCAGTACTTC.

The chain is built from TRBV28 and TRBJ1-6; D uncertain. Trimming pared 5 bases from V and 12 bases from J, leaving 11 bases between. Germline V gene lookup returns CDR1 MDHEN and CDR2 SYDVKM. The CDR3 covers 12 residues. CDR3 amino acids: CASSNPRGPLHF. Written as DNA, the CDR3 is TGTGCCAGCAGTAACCCCCGCGGACCCCTCCACTTT.

The chain links TRBV4-2 to TRBJ1-6; D might be TRBD1 (6 bases). From germline, CDR1 is LGHNA and CDR2 YNFKEQ. The CDR3 totals 18 residues. V lost 0 bases, J lost 7 bases, and 19 bases lay in between. The CDR3 here is CASSQDPPAGVRNSPLHF. As DNA, the CDR3 is TGTGCCAGCAGCCAAGATCCGCCGGCAGGGGTCCGAAATTCACCCCTCCACTTT.

The V and J genes are TRBV4-3 and TRBJ1-6; D is uncertain. Germline-derived CDR1 and CDR2 are LGHNA and YSLEER. V lost 1 base and J lost 8, with 12 bases in between. The CDR3 is 15 amino acids. CDR3 DNA sequence: TGCGCCAGCAGCCAAGGGAAGGGAGGGTATTCACCCCTCCACTTT. It is translated as CASSQGKGGYSPLHF.

The chain employs TRBV7-9 and TRBJ1-1; D gene uncertain. CDR3 length: 13 residues. Germline CDR1 reads SEHNR; CDR2 reads FQNEAQ (reference sequence). V shed 3 bases and J shed 6 bases, with 11 bases lying between them. Here the CDR3 reads CASSFPGRAEAFF. DNA for the CDR3: TGTGCCAGCAGCTTCCCGGGTCGGGCTGAAGCTTTCTTT. Supplemented by reference TRBV7-9 and TRBJ1-1, the full variable domain reads DTGVSQNPRHKITKRGQNVTFRCDPISEHNRLYWYRQTLGQGPEFLTYFQNEAQLEKSRLLSDRFSAERPKGSFSTLEIQRTEQGDSAMYLCASSFPGRAEAFFGQGTRLTVV.

The rearrangement uses TRBV30 and TRBJ2-6, with 9 bases matching TRBD1. CDR3 size: 16 residues. Germline loops: CDR1 GTSNPN, CDR2 SVGIG (reference sequence). V gave up 0 bases and J gave up 2 bases; unmatched junction bases: 2. CDR3 region: CAWSVGTGTGANVLTF. DNA of the CDR3: TGTGCCTGGAGTGTAGGGACAGGGACTGGGGCCAACGTCCTGACTTTC.

The CDR3 nucleotides read TGTGCCAGCATCCTTGGGGGGTTAGGCCTTGTCGGGGATGGCTACACCTTC. This codes for CASILGGLGLVGDGYTF. The chain joins TRBV5-5 to TRBJ1-2; a possible D gene is TRBD1 (5 bases). The CDR3 is 17 residues long. Trimming took off 6 bases at V and 6 bases at J, with 27 bases between the two ends. Germline V CDR1 and CDR2: SGHKS, YYEKEE (reference sequence).

This clone appeared a single time. The rearrangement joins TRBV6-5 to TRBJ1-4; D gene ambiguous. The CDR3 spans 12 residues. Germline lookup yields CDR1 MNHEY and CDR2 SVGAGI. V dropped 2 bases and J dropped 11 bases, with 9 bases sitting between them. For the CDR3, the DNA is TGTGCCAGCAGTTACCCCCCTAAGAAACTGTTTTTT. The encoded protein is CASSYPPKKLFF.

V usage is TRBV27 and J usage is TRBJ1-1; TRBD1 agrees at 9 bases. The germline gives CDR1 MNHEY, CDR2 SMNVEV (reference sequence). CDR3 length equals 13 residues. Trimming at V came to 5 bases and at J to 7 bases, leaving 5 bases not matched to a gene. CDR3 region: CASSPTGGIEAFF. The CDR3 DNA is TGTGCCAGCAGTCCGACAGGGGGGATTGAAGCTTTCTTT.

V usage is TRBV10-3 and J usage is TRBJ1-5; TRBD1 aligns across 9 bases. Trimming took 11 bases from V and 8 from J; bases not matched to a gene: 13. The CDR3 spans 14 residues. Germline V gene data show CDR1 as ENHRY and CDR2 as SYGVKD. Here the CDR3 DNA reads TGTGCCTCCCAACGCGGACAGGGGTTTGAGCCCCAGCATTTT. Translating gives CASQRGQGFEPQHF.

This sequence joins TRBV7-2 and TRBJ1-1; D perhaps matches TRBD1 (6 bases). Per germline, CDR1 SGHTA and CDR2 FQGNSA. The CDR3 is made up of 16 amino acids. Trimming pared 2 bases from V and 2 bases from J, leaving 15 bases between. The CDR3 protein is CASSLNRVIVNTEAFF. CDR3 DNA sequence: TGTGCCAGCAGCTTAAACAGGGTGATTGTAAACACTGAAGCTTTCTTT. Based on the CDR3 plus reference TRBV7-2 and TRBJ1-1, the full variable domain is GAGVSQSPSNKVTEKGKDVELRCDPISGHTALYWYRQSLGQGLEFLIYFQGNSAPDKSGLPSDRFSAERTGGSVSTLTIQRTQQEDSAVYLCASSLNRVIVNTEAFFGQGTRLTVV.

The rearrangement links TRBV18 to TRBJ1-1, with a tentative D call TRBD1 (6 bases). The CDR3 is made up of 14 amino acids. V gave up 2 bases and J gave up 6 bases, with 13 bases separating them. CDR1 KGHSH and CDR2 LQKENI come from the germline V gene. The chain's CDR3 is CASSPGGHIAEAFF. The CDR3 nucleotides are TGTGCCAGCTCACCAGGGGGACATATAGCTGAAGCTTTCTTT.

This chain uses TRBV10-3 with TRBJ2-2, with 8 bases identical to TRBD1. V trimming: 6 bases; J trimming: 1 base; junction bases outside the gene matches: 4. Germline values: CDR1 ENHRY, CDR2 SYGVKD. The CDR3 spans 15 residues. CDR3 in DNA: TGTGCCATCAGCCCCGGGACAGGGAACACCGGGGAGCTGTTTTTT. Translating gives CAISPGTGNTGELFF.

This clone was seen just once. The chain carries TRBV5-1 and TRBJ2-1; the D gene is possibly TRBD2 (6 bases). CDR1 SGHRS and CDR2 YFSETQ come from the germline V gene. The CDR3 contains 15 residues. Trimming shortened V by 3 bases and J by 8 bases, and 18 bases separated the two germline ends. In DNA form, the CDR3 reads TGCGCCAGCAGCTCAGCGGGCCACCCGACGGATGAGCAGTTCTTC. Protein sequence: CASSSAGHPTDEQFF.